A single sample is the source of the 12 T cell receptor beta chains below, sequenced in a study of OX40 agonist ivuxolimab in advanced cancers. Clones were read by immunoSEQ multiplex PCR, and TCRdb kept only the in-frame ones, dropping some. The table records nearly 70,000 clones, more than 75% of them present only once. The specimen comprised CD4+ or CD8+ T cells sorted from blood, sampled in a trial of the OX40 agonist ivuxolimab. These receptors were taken from an adult with an advanced solid tumor such as melanoma, head and neck, liver or kidney cancer.

This chain connects TRBV7-8 to TRBJ1-5; D uncertain. The CDR3 is 15 amino acids. CDR1 and CDR2 from the germline V gene are SGHVS and FQNEAQ. The V end lost 4 bases, the J end lost 0 bases, and 10 bases lay between the germline ends. This CDR3 is CASSSRANSNQPQHF. In DNA, the CDR3 is TGTGCCAGCAGCTCACGAGCTAATAGCAATCAGCCCCAGCATTTT.

The chain combines TRBV18 with TRBJ1-6; D is uncertain. Trimming shortened V by 3 bases and J by 11 bases, and 11 bases separated the two germline ends. This CDR3 has 13 residues. CDR1 and CDR2 from the germline V gene are KGHSH and LQKENI. The CDR3 is CASSPRQETPLHF. CDR3 in DNA: TGTGCCAGCTCACCTCGGCAGGAGACACCCCTCCACTTT.

In its sample, this clone was seen a few times. V usage is TRBV30 and J usage is TRBJ1-3, with D hard to call. V was shortened by 0 bases and J by 3 bases, with 9 bases between the two germline ends. This CDR3 is built from 14 residues. Per germline, CDR1 GTSNPN and CDR2 SVGIG (reference sequence). The CDR3 region has the DNA TGTGCCTGGAGTGTGGACTCCTTTGGAAACACCATATATTTT. Its translation: CAWSVDSFGNTIYF.

The rearrangement uses TRBV5-1 and TRBJ2-5; 7 bases match TRBD1. From germline, CDR1 is SGHRS and CDR2 YFSETQ. The CDR3 is 14 amino acids. V was pared by 4 bases and J by 0 bases, with 3 bases of the junction left unmatched. The CDR3 coding sequence is TGCGCCAGCAGCCGGGACAGAGACCAAGAGACCCAGTACTTC. Translating it yields CASSRDRDQETQYF.

The V gene is TRBV5-1, the J gene TRBJ1-1; D is undetermined. CDR3 size: 14 residues. The germline V and J ends were trimmed by 4 bases and 11 bases, with 21 bases remaining between them. Looked up from germline, CDR1 is SGHRS and CDR2 is YFSETQ. CDR3 sequence (DNA): TGCGCCAGCAGCGACCCCGGGAGGGTCATCTTTGCTTTCTTT. The encoded protein is CASSDPGRVIFAFF.

The V and J genes are TRBV5-1 and TRBJ2-1; 12 bases map to TRBD2. Trimming removed 1 base from V and 4 bases from J; junction bases left unmatched: 6. Germline V gives CDR1 SGHRS, CDR2 YFSETQ. The CDR3 totals 17 residues. The CDR3 coding sequence is TGCGCCAGCAGCTTGCTCGTGACTAGCGGGAGTTACAATGAGCAGTTCTTC. Translated, it gives CASSLLVTSGSYNEQFF.

The V and J genes are TRBV5-4 and TRBJ2-3; D call uncertain. Germline CDR1 is SGHNT and CDR2 is YYREEE (reference sequence). The CDR3 totals 14 residues. Trimming shortened V by 0 bases and J by 2 bases, and 7 bases separated the two germline ends. In DNA form, the CDR3 reads TGTGCCAGCAGCTTGGTGGGCAACACAGATACGCAGTATTTT. It encodes CASSLVGNTDTQYF.

This chain connects TRBV15 to TRBJ2-1; TRBD2 matches 7 bases. V was pared by 11 bases and J by 4 bases, with 5 bases of the junction left unmatched. CDR3 length: 12 residues. Germline V gene sequence: CDR1 LNHNV, CDR2 YYDKDF (reference sequence). CDR3 nucleotide sequence: TGTGCCGCTTGGACTAGATACAATGAGCAGTTCTTC. It is translated as CAAWTRYNEQFF.

The rearrangement uses TRBV5-4 and TRBJ1-2; 8 bases are shared with TRBD1. The CDR3 is 13 amino acids. Germline V CDR1 and CDR2: SGHNT, YYREEE (reference sequence). J gave up 4 bases and V 4 bases, and 3 bases lay outside the gene matches. The CDR3 bases are TGTGCCAGCAGCCCAGACAGGGGCTATGGCTACACCTTC. This translates into CASSPDRGYGYTF. The full variable domain, its missing parts supplied by reference TRBV5-4 and TRBJ1-2, is ETGVTQSPTHLIKTRGQQVTLRCSSQSGHNTVSWYQQALGQGPQFIFQYYREEENGRGNFPPRFSGLQFPNYSSELNVNALELDDSALYLCASSPDRGYGYTFGSGTRLTVV.

The chain links TRBV9 to TRBJ2-2; possibly TRBD1 for D (6 bases). CDR3 length: 15 residues. V dropped 2 bases and J dropped 3 bases, with 11 bases sitting between them. In germline, CDR1 is SGDLS, CDR2 YYNGEE. The CDR3 loop reads CASSVRGTHTGELFF. CDR3 nucleotides: TGTGCCAGCAGCGTGAGGGGGACCCACACCGGGGAGCTGTTTTTT.

The chain combines TRBV7-9 with TRBJ2-7, with D possibly matching TRBD2 (6 bases). The CDR3 loop spans 15 amino acids. V was clipped by 3 bases and J by 0 bases, with 12 bases between them. Germline CDR1 SEHNR, CDR2 FQNEAQ (reference sequence). The CDR3 here is CASSFPAGSSYEQYF. The CDR3 coding sequence is TGTGCCAGCAGCTTCCCCGCGGGGAGCTCCTACGAGCAGTACTTC.

The V and J genes are TRBV9 and TRBJ2-1; possible D gene TRBD2, 5 bases. In germline, CDR1 is SGDLS, CDR2 YYNGEE. V was trimmed by 1 base and J by 1 base, leaving 9 bases between them. The CDR3 is 15 amino acids. The CDR3 region is CASSVTGNSYNEQFF. In nucleotides, the CDR3 is TGTGCCAGCAGCGTAACCGGGAATTCCTACAATGAGCAGTTCTTC.